These 15 T cell receptor beta chains were all obtained from the same sample, sequenced in a study of spatial heterogeneity in lung cancer (dated by TCRdb to about 2019). The time point label for this specimen denotes: sample taken at primary tumor resection. Without any cell sorting, TCR sequencing was performed on whole RNA extracted either from tumor and nontumor lung tissue or from cryopreserved PBMC samples. Libraries were made using 5' RACE. The reads were generated on a NextSeq 500. In TCRdb, the public reads were trimmed at Q25 with fastp and aligned with MiXCR, with productive beta chains retained. Here each entry gathers all rows of one CDR3 protein and keeps the most common genes and DNA. The sample table lists around 4,800 distinct CDR3 sequences, approximately 16% of them with a count of one. Of the sample, just under 6.5% falls within the top ten clones. The sample consisted of PBMCs, taken at surgery. All receptors come from a male donor with early-stage non-small cell lung cancer.

This clonotype was found a few times. The chain combines TRBV4-3 with TRBJ2-3; D is ambiguous. The CDR3 covers 17 residues. The V and J ends lost 4 bases and 2 bases respectively, with 19 bases between them. Germline loops: CDR1 LGHNA, CDR2 YSLEER. CDR3 residues: CASSPDWAADATDTQYF. The DNA of the CDR3 is TGCGCCAGCAGCCCCGACTGGGCGGCGGACGCCACAGATACGCAGTATTTT.

The chain joins TRBV13 to TRBJ2-7; 10 nucleotides align to TRBD1. The CDR3 loop spans 15 amino acids. Germline values: CDR1 PRHDT, CDR2 FYEKMQ (reference sequence). The V segment lost 5 bases and the J segment 5 bases; nucleotides outside the gene matches: 9. This chain's CDR3 is CASSPRQGARDEQYF. As DNA, the CDR3 is TGTGCCAGCAGCCCTCGACAGGGGGCGCGTGACGAGCAGTACTTC.

This clonotype is classed as medium-sized. This chain uses TRBV6-5 with TRBJ2-1; weak D call: TRBD1 (6 bases). The CDR3 runs 14 residues. V dropped 2 bases and J dropped 9 bases, with 14 bases sitting between them. Germline V lookup: CDR1 MNHEY, CDR2 SVGAGI. In nucleotides, the CDR3 is TGTGCCAGCAGTTACGGGGGCGCCTTGGGTGAGCAGTTCTTC. It translates to CASSYGGALGEQFF.

Ten or more counts support this clonotype. This chain uses TRBV3-1 with TRBJ2-3; perhaps TRBD2 as D (5 bases). V was pared by 6 bases and J by 4 bases, with 11 bases between. Germline V lookup: CDR1 LGHDT, CDR2 YNNKEL (reference sequence). The CDR3 totals 13 residues. The CDR3, as DNA: TGTGCCAGCAGGACCCGGGGAGCAGATACGCAGTATTTT. Translated: CASRTRGADTQYF.

Judged by abundance, this clonotype is medium-sized (0.01 to 0.1%). The chain combines TRBV27 with TRBJ1-1; tentatively, D is TRBD1 (6 bases). V was trimmed by 6 bases and J by 2 bases, leaving 10 bases between them. Germline V CDR1 and CDR2: MNHEY, SMNVEV (reference sequence). The CDR3 length is 13 residues. The CDR3 loop reads CASSHRENTEAFF. The CDR3 nucleotides read TGTGCCAGCAGCCACAGGGAAAACACTGAAGCTTTCTTT.

This clonotype is medium-sized in the sample. V and J are TRBV5-1 and TRBJ2-7; possibly TRBD1 or TRBD2 for D (6 bases each). CDR3 length: 16 amino acids. CDR1 and CDR2 from the germline V gene are SGHRS and YFSETQ. V lost 3 bases to trimming and J lost 0 bases, with 16 bases between them. Here the CDR3 reads CASSWTTGLSSYEQYF. CDR3 DNA sequence: TGCGCCAGCAGCTGGACTACAGGGTTAAGCTCCTACGAGCAGTACTTC. Filled out from reference TRBV5-1 and TRBJ2-7, the complete variable domain reads KAGVTQTPRYLIKTRGQQVTLSCSPISGHRSVSWYQQTPGQGLQFLFEYFSETQRNKGNFPGRFSGRQFSNSRSEMNVSTLELGDSALYLCASSWTTGLSSYEQYFGPGTRLTVT.

The table lists this clonotype with many counts. V usage is TRBV4-1 and J usage is TRBJ1-1, with a weak D call TRBD1 (6 bases). The CDR3 totals 11 residues. Trimming removed 6 bases at V and 7 bases at J, with 9 bases between. Germline CDR1 MGHRA, CDR2 YSYEKL. The CDR3 DNA sequence: TGCGCCAGCAGTCGAGGGGGTGAAGCTTTCTTT. It codes for CASSRGGEAFF.

The rearrangement uses TRBV2 and TRBJ1-6; a possible D gene is TRBD1 (5 bases). With 8 bases removed from V and 10 bases from J, the gap between germline ends came to 9 bases. The germline V gene has CDR1 SNHLY and CDR2 FYNNEI. CDR3 size: 11 residues. The CDR3 DNA reads TGTGCCAGCGACGGGGGATCACCCCTCCACTTT. Translating it yields CASDGGSPLHF.

This clonotype qualifies as medium-sized. V usage is TRBV11-2 and J usage is TRBJ1-4; D might be TRBD1 (5 bases). This CDR3 comprises 14 residues. Germline V gene data show CDR1 as SGHAT and CDR2 as FQNNGV. Trimming took 4 bases from V and 5 from J, leaving 11 bases between them. The DNA of the CDR3 is TGTGCCAGCAGCTCACCGGGGGAGAATGAAAAACTGTTTTTT. Its protein is CASSSPGENEKLFF.

This clonotype counts as medium-sized (0.01 to 0.1%). The chain links TRBV9 to TRBJ2-7; D may be TRBD1 or TRBD2 (5 bases each). Germline V gene lookup returns CDR1 SGDLS and CDR2 YYNGEE. The V end lost 2 bases, the J end lost 6 bases, and 18 bases lay between the germline ends. There are 15 residues in the CDR3. CDR3 nucleotides: TGTGCCAGCAGCGTGGGGACGGCCCCCTGGGGCGAGCAGTACTTC. This sequence encodes CASSVGTAPWGEQYF.

This clonotype ranks as medium-sized. This chain's CDR3 is CASSLRNTGELFF. CDR3 bases: TGTGCCAGCAGCCTGCGGAACACCGGGGAGCTGTTTTTT. The chain carries TRBV3-1 and TRBJ2-2; no definite D call. V lost 4 bases, J lost 1 base, and 4 bases lay in between. The CDR3 contains 13 residues. CDR1 and CDR2 from the germline V gene are LGHDT and YNNKEL (reference sequence).

This clonotype is classed as medium-sized. The rearrangement links TRBV20-1 to TRBJ2-1; D is ambiguous. Germline V lookup: CDR1 DFQATT, CDR2 SNEGSKA (reference sequence). Trimming cost V 5 bases and J 4 bases, with 18 bases left between them. The CDR3 has 15 amino acids. The CDR3 DNA sequence: TGCAGTGCTTCCCGCCAGGCGCCAGCATACAATGAGCAGTTCTTC. Amino acids: CSASRQAPAYNEQFF.

The sample holds many counts of this clonotype. The chain recombines TRBV27 with TRBJ1-4; 7 bases line up with TRBD1. This CDR3 is built from 16 residues. The V gene end was trimmed by 11 bases and the J gene end by 2 bases; junction bases not matched to a gene: 14. The germline V gene has CDR1 MNHEY and CDR2 SMNVEV (reference sequence). In DNA, the CDR3 is TGTGCCTCCAGTTTCCTAGGGGGCGATACTAATGAAAAACTGTTTTTT. Its protein product is CASSFLGGDTNEKLFF.

Relative to its sample, this clonotype is medium-sized. The chain links TRBV7-2 to TRBJ1-5, with D maybe TRBD1 (6 bases). V was cut by 1 base and J by 7 bases, with 14 bases left in between. This CDR3 is 15 amino acids long. The V gene's germline CDR1 is SGHTA and CDR2 FQGNSA. This chain's CDR3 is CASSLVGQGRQPQHF. The CDR3 DNA reads TGTGCCAGCAGCTTAGTGGGTCAGGGGAGGCAGCCCCAGCATTTT.

By frequency in the sample, this clonotype is medium-sized. J is TRBJ2-1 and V is TRBV5-6; D is perhaps TRBD1 or TRBD2 (5 bases each). Germline-derived CDR1 and CDR2 are SGHDT and YYEEEE. Trimming removed 4 bases at V and 4 bases at J, with 21 bases between. There are 17 residues in the CDR3. The CDR3 sequence is CASSTSRAGNEYNEQFF. CDR3 sequence (DNA): TGTGCCAGCAGCACTAGTCGGGCAGGGAACGAATACAATGAGCAGTTCTTC.